Shown below are 26 T cell receptor beta chains from a single sample sequenced in a study of T cells in Graves' hyperthyroidism and ophthalmopathy. Template material for amplifying TCR beta CDR3 regions consisted of RNA transcripts. Initially, a first-round RT-PCR of the TCR CDR3 employed the HTBI primer set. MiXCR, run by TCRdb on the multiplex PCR reads, gives a single entry per CDR3 protein. The repertoire includes 200,000 to 250,000 distinct CDR3 sequences, over 20% of them detected once, and roughly 40% sits in the top ten. Sequencing input: blood. Every receptor here comes from a woman aged 40 to 50 with Graves' ophthalmopathy.

This clonotype was recorded at least ten times. V gene TRBV28 combines with J gene TRBJ1-5, with D uncertain. The germline CDR1 and CDR2 sequences are MDHEN and SYDVKM. CDR3 length: 14 residues. Trimming left V 2 bases short and J 11 bases short, with 16 bases between. The CDR3 nucleotides read TGTGCCAGCAGTTTAGGGATTGGCGCCCAGGCCCAGCATTTT. Protein product: CASSLGIGAQAQHF.

About this clonotype: A single base separates this from a much larger clone, so it may be a read error. This rearrangement joins TRBV28 to TRBJ2-7; TRBD1 matches 11 bases. V trimming: 2 bases; J trimming: 6 bases; junction bases outside the gene matches: 12. The germline V gene encodes CDR1 MDHEN and CDR2 SYDVKM. This CDR3 region has 17 residues. CDR3 in amino acids: CASSLSRRTGGGFEQYF. The CDR3 DNA reads as TGTGCCAGCAGTTTAAGTCGGAGGACAGGGGGCGGATTCGAGCAGTACTTC.

This clonotype was counted at least ten times. The rearrangement uses TRBV9 and TRBJ2-3, with D tentatively TRBD1 (7 bases). V was cut by 4 bases and J by 2 bases, with 11 bases left in between. CDR3 size: 14 residues. Germline loops: CDR1 SGDLS, CDR2 YYNGEE. The chain's CDR3 is CASSPGGLTDTQYF. CDR3 coding DNA: TGTGCCAGCAGCCCAGGGGGGCTCACAGATACGCAGTATTTT.

This chain links TRBV5-1 with TRBJ2-1; no firm D call. The CDR3 is 14 amino acids. The germline gives CDR1 SGHRS, CDR2 YFSETQ. Trimming took off 1 base at V and 7 bases at J, with 12 bases between the two ends. CDR3 loop: CASSLKVLGNEQFF. CDR3 in DNA: TGCGCCAGCAGCTTGAAGGTCTTGGGGAATGAGCAGTTCTTC.

Ten or more counts support this clonotype. The CDR3 region has the DNA TGTGCCAGCAGTTCATCTGGACACACCGGGGAGCTGTTTTTT. Translation gives CASSSSGHTGELFF. V gene TRBV28 combines with J gene TRBJ2-2; no clear D. The germline V gene encodes CDR1 MDHEN and CDR2 SYDVKM. Trimming took off 4 bases at V and 3 bases at J, with 9 bases between the two ends. The CDR3 spans 14 residues.

This clonotype was recorded many times. The chain employs TRBV4-1 and TRBJ2-7, with a possible D match to TRBD2 (6 bases). Germline V lookup: CDR1 MGHRA, CDR2 YSYEKL. V was shortened by 5 bases and J by 4 bases, with 12 bases between the two germline ends. The CDR3 spans 13 residues. CDR3 amino acids: CASSTGTQYEQYF. The CDR3 bases are TGCGCCAGCAGCACCGGGACTCAATACGAGCAGTACTTC.

This clonotype was observed at least ten times. The rearrangement links TRBV12-3 or TRBV12-4 to TRBJ2-7, with D perhaps assigned TRBD1 or TRBD2 (5 bases each). CDR3 size: 14 residues. V dropped 5 bases and J dropped 0 bases, with 11 bases sitting between them. CDR3 coding DNA: TGTGCCAGCAGTGCCGGGACGGTCTCCTACGAGCAGTACTTC. It yields the protein CASSAGTVSYEQYF.

This chain connects TRBV6-2 or TRBV6-3 to TRBJ1-5; TRBD1 aligns across 12 bases. Germline trimming cut 6 bases from V and 1 base from J; bases unmatched to any gene: 10. CDR1 is MNHEY, CDR2 SVGEGT, per germline. This CDR3 contains 18 residues. The chain's CDR3 is CASRTSGQGARSNQPQHF. The CDR3 DNA follows: TGTGCCAGCAGAACATCGGGACAGGGGGCGAGAAGCAATCAGCCCCAGCATTTT.

Only a few counts were recorded for this clonotype. V usage is TRBV27 and J usage is TRBJ2-5; D remains ambiguous. Germline V gene sequence: CDR1 MNHEY, CDR2 SMNVEV (reference sequence). Between the trimmed V and J ends, which lost 5 bases and 5 bases, there was a span of 12 bases. This CDR3 has 13 residues. CDR3 sequence: CASSPSPHETQYF. The CDR3 DNA sequence: TGTGCCAGCAGTCCCAGCCCCCACGAGACCCAGTACTTC.

This clonotype was detected many times. This chain links TRBV27 with TRBJ1-2; no clear D. This CDR3 is built from 12 residues. Trimming removed 5 bases at V and 8 bases at J, with 12 bases between. CDR1 is MNHEY and CDR2 is SMNVEV in the germline V gene (reference sequence). The CDR3 reads CASSPIRGGYTF. DNA of the CDR3: TGTGCCAGCAGTCCTATTCGTGGGGGCTACACCTTC.

This clonotype was detected ten times or more. The chain carries TRBV19 and TRBJ2-7; weak D call: TRBD1 (5 bases). CDR3 length equals 14 residues. V was trimmed by 4 bases and J by 5 bases, leaving 15 bases between them. In germline, CDR1 is LNHDA, CDR2 SQIVND (reference sequence). DNA of the CDR3: TGTGCCAGTAGTACAGGGATTGAAGGCCACGAGCAGTACTTC. It translates to CASSTGIEGHEQYF.

The genes are TRBV2 and TRBJ2-2; possible D gene TRBD1, 7 bases. Trimming pared 6 bases from V and 1 base from J, leaving 12 bases between. Germline V CDR1 and CDR2: SNHLY, FYNNEI. This CDR3 has 15 residues. The CDR3 DNA sequence: TGTGCCAGCAGGGAGGGGACAGTGAACACCGGGGAGCTGTTTTTT. Its protein product is CASREGTVNTGELFF. Variable domain in full (rest from reference TRBV2 and TRBJ2-2): EPEVTQTPSHQVTQMGQEVILRCVPISNHLYFYWYRQILGQKVEFLVSFYNNEISEKSEIFDDQFSVERPDGSNFTLKIRSTKLEDSAMYFCASREGTVNTGELFFGEGSRLTVL.

The sample holds a few counts of this clonotype. The V gene is TRBV12-3 or TRBV12-4, the J gene TRBJ2-4; a possible D gene is TRBD1 (6 bases). V was shortened by 9 bases and J by 4 bases, with 13 bases between the two germline ends. CDR3 length equals 13 residues. DNA of the CDR3: TGTGCCAGTTCAAGACAGGAAAAAAACATTCAGTACTTC. Translated, it gives CASSRQEKNIQYF.

This clonotype was picked up one time. The J gene is TRBJ1-6, the V gene TRBV6-5; weak D call: TRBD1 (6 bases). Germline lookup yields CDR1 MNHEY and CDR2 SVGAGI. This CDR3 is built from 14 residues. V was pared by 2 bases and J by 5 bases, with 7 bases between. The CDR3 nucleotides read TGTGCCAGCAGTTACGCAGGGGATAATTCACCCCTCCACTTT. This sequence encodes CASSYAGDNSPLHF.

With respect to this clonotype: A clone one base away is much larger, so this may be a read error. The J gene is TRBJ1-2, the V gene TRBV30; the D gene is possibly TRBD1 (5 bases). The CDR3 contains 12 residues. Germline V gene data show CDR1 as GTSNPN and CDR2 as SVGIG (reference sequence). The CDR3 region has the DNA TGTGCCTGGAGTTTAGGGGCGCAGGGCTGCACCTTC. It encodes CAWSLGAQGCTF.

The chain uses TRBV7-2 and TRBJ2-7, with a tentative D call TRBD2 (6 bases). Trimming removed 1 base from V and 7 bases from J, with 14 bases in between. Per germline, CDR1 SGHTA and CDR2 FQGNSA. The CDR3 consists of 14 residues. The CDR3 spells CASSLGGTRREQYF. CDR3 sequence (DNA): TGTGCCAGCAGCTTAGGCGGGACCCGACGGGAGCAGTACTTC.

The sample holds a few counts of this clonotype. Relative to the germline gene, one junction end is altered; a read error may explain this. V and J are TRBV2 and TRBJ1-1; 7 bases map to TRBD1. Germline V gene data show CDR1 as SNHLY and CDR2 as FYNNEI. This CDR3 comprises 14 residues. The CDR3 nucleotides read TGTGCCAGCAGCGCGGGACAGCCGAACTCTGAAGCTTTCTTT. Protein product: CASSAGQPNSEAFF.

In this sample, this clonotype turned up many times. This may be a read error, as it is one base from a much larger clone. The V and J genes are TRBV7-9 and TRBJ2-2; a possible D gene is TRBD2 (6 bases). Germline lookup yields CDR1 SEHNR and CDR2 FQNEAQ (reference sequence). The CDR3 consists of 15 residues. Trimming took 3 bases from V and 0 from J, leaving 8 bases between them. Here the CDR3 DNA reads TGTGCCAGCAGCTTCGCGGGGACGAACACCGGGGAGCTGTTTTTT. Translation gives CASSFAGTNTGELFF.

This clonotype was detected ten times or more. The chain uses TRBV6-1 and TRBJ2-6, with D perhaps TRBD1 (5 bases). The CDR3 is 17 amino acids. Germline CDR1 MNHNS, CDR2 SASEGT. V was clipped by 6 bases and J by 0 bases, with 15 bases between them. CDR3 sequence reads: CASRGALTRSGANVLTF. The DNA for the CDR3 is TGTGCCAGCAGAGGGGCCCTTACCCGCTCTGGGGCCAACGTCCTGACTTTC.

This clonotype was observed many times. The genes are TRBV28 and TRBJ1-1; D may be TRBD1 (5 bases). From germline, CDR1 is MDHEN and CDR2 SYDVKM. V was shortened by 6 bases and J by 0 bases, with 11 bases between the two germline ends. The CDR3 has 14 residues. The CDR3 coding sequence is TGTGCCAGCAGCCTAGGACAAATGAACACTGAAGCTTTCTTT. Translating gives CASSLGQMNTEAFF.

The chain carries TRBV9 and TRBJ2-2, with a weak D call TRBD2 (7 bases). CDR3 size: 17 residues. Germline lookup yields CDR1 SGDLS and CDR2 YYNGEE. Deletions cut 0 bases from V and 2 bases from J, with 14 bases between. CDR3 residues: CASSVEGGPLNTGELFF. CDR3 DNA sequence: TGTGCCAGCAGCGTAGAGGGGGGGCCCCTCAACACCGGGGAGCTGTTTTTT.

In its sample, this clonotype was seen many times. The chain combines TRBV15 with TRBJ1-5; D remains unclear. The CDR3 loop spans 13 amino acids. Trimming left V 0 bases short and J 5 bases short, with 5 bases between. Germline V lookup: CDR1 LNHNV, CDR2 YYDKDF (reference sequence). The CDR3 here is CATSRDWDQPQHF. The CDR3 coding sequence is TGTGCCACCAGCAGAGATTGGGATCAGCCCCAGCATTTT.

This clonotype was detected ten times or more. The chain is built from TRBV12-3 or TRBV12-4 and TRBJ2-3, with TRBD1 as a possible D gene (5 bases). V dropped 6 bases and J dropped 7 bases, with 8 bases sitting between them. The length of the CDR3 is 11 residues. The CDR3 bases are TGTGCCAGCAGCGACAGCTATACGCAGTATTTT. This codes for CASSDSYTQYF.

This clonotype has a count of ten or more. The germline gene is not matched at one end of the junction; a read error may be the cause. The chain combines TRBV15 with TRBJ2-4; D may be TRBD1 (6 bases). The CDR3 length is 15 residues. The germline CDR1 and CDR2 sequences are LNHNV and YYDKDF (reference sequence). As DNA, the CDR3 is TGTGCCACCAGGAGAGAGGGGGTAGCCAAAAACATTCAGTACTTC. Its protein product is CATRREGVAKNIQYF.

The gene calls are TRBV28 and TRBJ2-5; D is ambiguous. The CDR3 length is 13 residues. Germline V gene lookup returns CDR1 MDHEN and CDR2 SYDVKM. V was cut by 4 bases and J by 4 bases, with 10 bases left in between. In DNA form, the CDR3 reads TGTGCCAGCAGTTCGATACTTGTAGAGACCCAGTACTTC. This encodes CASSSILVETQYF.

Many counts were recorded for this clonotype. J is TRBJ1-1 and V is TRBV20-1, with D hard to call. This CDR3 has 12 residues. Germline lookup yields CDR1 DFQATT and CDR2 SNEGSKA (reference sequence). V was trimmed by 3 bases and J by 0 bases, leaving 5 bases between them. CDR3 sequence (DNA): TGCAGTGCTAGTATGCTGAACACTGAAGCTTTCTTT. Protein product: CSASMLNTEAFF.